This T cell receptor beta chain was sequenced in a study of CD8 T cells in Susac syndrome. RNA, at about 0.45 to 1 ug, was reverse transcribed with random hexamers. Using its own MiXCR run on the immunoSEQ multiplex PCR reads, TCRdb lists one record per CDR3 protein. The sample lists some 450,000 distinct CDR3 sequences, 75% to 90% seen once, with under 0.15% in the top ten. On this clonotype itself: Its antigen is still unknown.

Broader study findings: The study recognized that its TCR sequencing and HLA analysis covered a relatively small number of individuals.

Sequencing was performed on CD8+ T cells from PBMCs. This sequence originates from a human donor with multiple sclerosis.

The CDR3 region has the DNA TGCAGCGCTGAGGGCGGGACAGTCACACCCTACGAGCAGTACTTC. Amino acids: CSAEGGTVTPYEQYF. The rearrangement links TRBV29-1 to TRBJ2-7, with a weak D call TRBD1 (7 bases). The germline V and J ends were trimmed by 7 bases and 2 bases, with 21 bases remaining between them. Germline CDR1 and CDR2: SQVTM and ANQGSEA. This CDR3 spans 15 amino acids.